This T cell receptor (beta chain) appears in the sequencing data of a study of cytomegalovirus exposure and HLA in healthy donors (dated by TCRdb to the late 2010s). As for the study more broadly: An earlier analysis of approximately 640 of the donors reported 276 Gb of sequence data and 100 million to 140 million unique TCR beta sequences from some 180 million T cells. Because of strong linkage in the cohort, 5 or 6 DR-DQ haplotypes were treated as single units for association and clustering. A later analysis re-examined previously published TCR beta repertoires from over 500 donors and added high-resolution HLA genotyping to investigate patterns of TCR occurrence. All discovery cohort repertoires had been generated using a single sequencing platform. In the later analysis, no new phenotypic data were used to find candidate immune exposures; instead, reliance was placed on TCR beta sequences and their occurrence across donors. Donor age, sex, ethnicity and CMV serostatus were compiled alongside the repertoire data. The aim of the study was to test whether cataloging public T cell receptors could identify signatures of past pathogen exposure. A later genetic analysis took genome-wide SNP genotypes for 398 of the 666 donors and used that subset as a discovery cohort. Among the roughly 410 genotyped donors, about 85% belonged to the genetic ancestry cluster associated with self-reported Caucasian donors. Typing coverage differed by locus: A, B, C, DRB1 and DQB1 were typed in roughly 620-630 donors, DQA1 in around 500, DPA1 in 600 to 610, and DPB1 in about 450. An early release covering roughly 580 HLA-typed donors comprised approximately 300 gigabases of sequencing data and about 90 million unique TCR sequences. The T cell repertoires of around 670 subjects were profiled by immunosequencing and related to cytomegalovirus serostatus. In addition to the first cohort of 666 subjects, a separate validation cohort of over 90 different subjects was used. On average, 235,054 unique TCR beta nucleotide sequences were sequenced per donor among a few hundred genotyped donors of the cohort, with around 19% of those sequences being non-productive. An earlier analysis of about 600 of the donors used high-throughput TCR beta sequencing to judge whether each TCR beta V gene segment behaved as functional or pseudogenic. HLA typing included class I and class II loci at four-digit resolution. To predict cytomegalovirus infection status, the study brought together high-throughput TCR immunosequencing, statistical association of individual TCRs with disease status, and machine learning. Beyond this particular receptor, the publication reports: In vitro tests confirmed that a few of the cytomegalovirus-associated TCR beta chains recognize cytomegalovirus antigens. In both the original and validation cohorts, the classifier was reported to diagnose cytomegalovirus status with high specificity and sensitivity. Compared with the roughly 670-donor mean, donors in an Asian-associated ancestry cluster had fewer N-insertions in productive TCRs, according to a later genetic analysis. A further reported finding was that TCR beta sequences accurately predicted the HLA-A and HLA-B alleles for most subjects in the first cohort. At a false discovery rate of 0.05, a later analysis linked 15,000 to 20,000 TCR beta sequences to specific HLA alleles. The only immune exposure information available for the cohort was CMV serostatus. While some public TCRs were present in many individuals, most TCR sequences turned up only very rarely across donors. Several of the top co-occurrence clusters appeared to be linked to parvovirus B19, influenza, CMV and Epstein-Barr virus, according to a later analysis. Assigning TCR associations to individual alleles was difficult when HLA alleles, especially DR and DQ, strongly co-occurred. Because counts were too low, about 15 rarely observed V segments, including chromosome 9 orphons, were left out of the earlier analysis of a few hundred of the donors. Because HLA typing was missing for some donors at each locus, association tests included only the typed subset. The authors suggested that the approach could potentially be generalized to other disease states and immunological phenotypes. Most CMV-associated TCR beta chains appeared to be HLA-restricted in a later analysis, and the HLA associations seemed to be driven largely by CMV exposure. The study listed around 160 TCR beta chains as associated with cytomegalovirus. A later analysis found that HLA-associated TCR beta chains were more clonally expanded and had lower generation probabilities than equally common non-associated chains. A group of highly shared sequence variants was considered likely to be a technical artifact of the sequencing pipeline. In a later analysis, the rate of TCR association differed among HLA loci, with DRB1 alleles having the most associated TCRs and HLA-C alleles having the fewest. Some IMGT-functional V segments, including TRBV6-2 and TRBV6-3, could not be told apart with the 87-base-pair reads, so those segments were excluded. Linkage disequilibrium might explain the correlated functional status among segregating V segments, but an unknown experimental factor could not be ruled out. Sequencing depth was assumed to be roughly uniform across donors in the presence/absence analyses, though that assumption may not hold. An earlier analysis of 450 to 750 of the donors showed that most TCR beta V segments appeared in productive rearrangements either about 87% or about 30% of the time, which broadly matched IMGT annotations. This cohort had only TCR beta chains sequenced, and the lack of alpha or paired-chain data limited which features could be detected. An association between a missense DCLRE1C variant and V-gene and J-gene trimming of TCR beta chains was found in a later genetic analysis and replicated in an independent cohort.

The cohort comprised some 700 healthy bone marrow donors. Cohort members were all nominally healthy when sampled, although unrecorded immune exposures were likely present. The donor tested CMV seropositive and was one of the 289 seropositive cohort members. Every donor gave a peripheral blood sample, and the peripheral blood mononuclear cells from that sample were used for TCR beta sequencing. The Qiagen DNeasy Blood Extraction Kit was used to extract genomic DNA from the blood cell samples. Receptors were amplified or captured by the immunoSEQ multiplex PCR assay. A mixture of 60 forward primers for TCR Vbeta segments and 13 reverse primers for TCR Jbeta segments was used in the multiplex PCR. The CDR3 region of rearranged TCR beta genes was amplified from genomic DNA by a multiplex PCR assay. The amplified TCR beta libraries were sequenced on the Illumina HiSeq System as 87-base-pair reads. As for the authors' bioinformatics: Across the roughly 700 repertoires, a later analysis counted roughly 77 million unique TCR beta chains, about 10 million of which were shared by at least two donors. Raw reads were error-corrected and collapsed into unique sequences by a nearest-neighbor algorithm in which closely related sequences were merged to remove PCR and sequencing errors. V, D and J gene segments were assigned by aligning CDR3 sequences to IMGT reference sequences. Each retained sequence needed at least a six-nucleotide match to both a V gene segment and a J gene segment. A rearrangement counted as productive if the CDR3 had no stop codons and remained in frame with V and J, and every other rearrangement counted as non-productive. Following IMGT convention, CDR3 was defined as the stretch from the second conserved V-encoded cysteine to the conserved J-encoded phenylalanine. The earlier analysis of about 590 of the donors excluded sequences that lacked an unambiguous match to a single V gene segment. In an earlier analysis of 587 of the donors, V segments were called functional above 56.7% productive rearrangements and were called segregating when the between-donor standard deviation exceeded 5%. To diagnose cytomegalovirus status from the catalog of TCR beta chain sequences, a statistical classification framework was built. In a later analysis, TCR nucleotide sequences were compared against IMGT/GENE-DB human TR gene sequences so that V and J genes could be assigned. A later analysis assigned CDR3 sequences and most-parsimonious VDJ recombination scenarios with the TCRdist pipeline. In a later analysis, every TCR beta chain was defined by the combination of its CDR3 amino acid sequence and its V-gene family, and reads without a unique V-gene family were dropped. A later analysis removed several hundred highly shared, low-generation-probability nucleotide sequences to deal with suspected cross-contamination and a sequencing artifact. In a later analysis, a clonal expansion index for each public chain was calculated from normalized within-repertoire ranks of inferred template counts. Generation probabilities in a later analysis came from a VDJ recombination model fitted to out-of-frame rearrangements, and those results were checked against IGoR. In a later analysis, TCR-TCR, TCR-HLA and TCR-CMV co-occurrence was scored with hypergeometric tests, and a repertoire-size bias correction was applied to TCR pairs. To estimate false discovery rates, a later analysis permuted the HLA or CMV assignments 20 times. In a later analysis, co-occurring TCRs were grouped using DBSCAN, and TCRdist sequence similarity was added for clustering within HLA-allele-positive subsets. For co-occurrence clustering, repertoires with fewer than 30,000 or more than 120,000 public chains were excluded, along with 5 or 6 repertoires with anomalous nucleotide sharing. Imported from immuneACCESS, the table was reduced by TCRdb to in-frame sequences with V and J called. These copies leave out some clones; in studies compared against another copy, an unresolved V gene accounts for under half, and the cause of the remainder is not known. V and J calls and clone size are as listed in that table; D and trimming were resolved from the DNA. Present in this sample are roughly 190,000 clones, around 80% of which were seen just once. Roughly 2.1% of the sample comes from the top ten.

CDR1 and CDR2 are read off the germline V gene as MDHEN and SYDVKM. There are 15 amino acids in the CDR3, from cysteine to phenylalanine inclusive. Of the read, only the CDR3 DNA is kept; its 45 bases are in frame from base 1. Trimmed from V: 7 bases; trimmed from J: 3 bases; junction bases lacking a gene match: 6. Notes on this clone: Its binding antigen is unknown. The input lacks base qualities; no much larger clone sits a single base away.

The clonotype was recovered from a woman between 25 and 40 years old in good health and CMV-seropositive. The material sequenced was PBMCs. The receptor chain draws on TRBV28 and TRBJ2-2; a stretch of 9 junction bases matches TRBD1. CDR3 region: CASTVDRGDTGELFF. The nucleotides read TGTGCCAGCACCGTGGACAGGGGCGACACCGGGGAGCTGTTTTTT.